What follows are 30 T cell receptor beta chains derived from one specimen sequenced in a study of shared clonotypes between healthy human individuals. TCRdb's table, derived via immunoSEQ multiplex PCR, lists solely in-frame clones and lacks some. The sample yields a few million clones, about 92% seen once. Sequenced material: naive CD4+ T cells sorted from blood. Subset specified: CD45RA+ positively selected. These TCRs come from a man younger than 35 in good health.

The chain recombines TRBV9 with TRBJ2-1; 12 bases map to TRBD2. V shed 4 bases and J 9 bases; nucleotides not matched to a gene: 14. The germline V gene has CDR1 SGDLS and CDR2 YYNGEE. This CDR3 is 17 amino acids long. This CDR3 reads CASSPWPPSGRAPEQFF. In nucleotides, the CDR3 is TGTGCCAGCAGCCCATGGCCTCCTAGCGGGAGGGCCCCTGAGCAGTTCTTC.

The J gene is TRBJ1-1, the V gene TRBV9, with no clear D. V was pared by 7 bases and J by 4 bases, with 14 bases between. CDR1 and CDR2 (germline): SGDLS, YYNGEE. This CDR3 region has 13 residues. CDR3 nucleotide sequence: TGTGCCAGCTCAAAGGGCGCGGGCACTGAAGCTTTCTTT. Its protein product is CASSKGAGTEAFF.

In its sample, this clone was seen once. J is TRBJ2-7 and V is TRBV30; the D gene is possibly TRBD1 (5 bases). CDR3 length equals 15 residues. The V and J ends lost 3 bases and 2 bases respectively, with 17 bases between them. Germline V gene lookup returns CDR1 GTSNPN and CDR2 SVGIG (reference sequence). CDR3 loop: CAWSRKGLGTYEQYF. CDR3 in DNA: TGTGCCTGGAGCCGGAAGGGGCTTGGGACCTACGAGCAGTACTTC.

This clone was seen once. V and J are TRBV28 and TRBJ1-1, with D possibly matching TRBD1 (5 bases). V gave up 7 bases and J gave up 5 bases, with 14 bases separating them. The CDR3 length is 13 residues. Germline V gene lookup returns CDR1 MDHEN and CDR2 SYDVKM. The CDR3: CASTRGRGTEAFF. DNA for the CDR3: TGTGCCAGCACCCGGGGCCGGGGTACTGAAGCTTTCTTT.

The chain employs TRBV6-6 and TRBJ1-2; D is possibly TRBD1 (5 bases). The germline CDR1 and CDR2 sequences are MNHNY and SVGAGI (reference sequence). V shed 5 bases and J shed 0 bases, with 7 bases lying between them. This CDR3 spans 13 amino acids. CDR3 amino acids: CASSVTANYGYTF. The CDR3 DNA sequence: TGTGCCAGCAGTGTGACAGCTAACTATGGCTACACCTTC.

V usage is TRBV30 and J usage is TRBJ1-4; D unclear. Trimming pared 0 bases from V and 0 bases from J, leaving 8 bases between. CDR1 GTSNPN and CDR2 SVGIG come from the germline V gene (reference sequence). The CDR3 is 15 residues long. CDR3 protein: CAWSVQTSTNEKLFF. CDR3 nucleotides: TGTGCCTGGAGTGTACAGACCTCAACTAATGAAAAACTGTTTTTT. Using reference TRBV30 and TRBJ1-4 for the parts outside the CDR3, the full variable domain is SQTIHQWPATLVQPVGSPLSLECTVEGTSNPNLYWYRQAAGRGLQLLFYSVGIGQISSEVPQNLSASRPQDRQFILSSKKLLLSDSGFYLCAWSVQTSTNEKLFFGSGTQLSVL.

The chain links TRBV28 to TRBJ2-6; D not resolved. Trimming took 5 bases from V and 4 from J, leaving 12 bases between them. Germline values: CDR1 MDHEN, CDR2 SYDVKM. There are 15 residues in the CDR3. DNA of the CDR3: TGTGCCAGCAGTCTGACTGGGCCAGGGGCCAACGTCCTGACTTTC. This gives the protein CASSLTGPGANVLTF.

J is TRBJ2-3 and V is TRBV28, with D possibly being TRBD1 or TRBD2 (5 bases each). Germline loops: CDR1 MDHEN, CDR2 SYDVKM. The CDR3 sequence is 17 residues long. V was clipped by 5 bases and J by 0 bases, with 18 bases between them. CDR3 sequence reads: CASSPLGQGPSTDTQYF. The CDR3, as DNA: TGTGCCAGCAGTCCCCTTGGGCAGGGACCTAGCACAGATACGCAGTATTTT.

CDR3 amino acids: CASSESDLYNEQFF. DNA for the CDR3: TGTGCCAGCAGTGAGAGCGACCTTTACAATGAGCAGTTCTTC. The chain links TRBV2 to TRBJ2-1; unclear D gene. This CDR3 comprises 14 residues. Germline values: CDR1 SNHLY, CDR2 FYNNEI. Trimming shortened V by 3 bases and J by 4 bases, and 10 bases separated the two germline ends. The complete variable domain, with remaining parts taken from reference TRBV2 and TRBJ2-1, reads EPEVTQTPSHQVTQMGQEVILRCVPISNHLYFYWYRQILGQKVEFLVSFYNNEISEKSEIFDDQFSVERPDGSNFTLKIRSTKLEDSAMYFCASSESDLYNEQFFGPGTRLTVL.

This rearrangement joins TRBV4-3 to TRBJ2-5, with 9 bases that match TRBD2. J gave up 2 bases and V 1 base, and 2 bases lay outside the gene matches. Per germline, CDR1 LGHNA and CDR2 YSLEER. The CDR3 runs to 15 residues. CDR3 amino acids: CASSQGTSGQETQYF. CDR3 DNA sequence: TGCGCCAGCAGCCAAGGAACTAGCGGGCAAGAGACCCAGTACTTC.

The CDR3 sequence is CASSFGAAGTQYF. CDR3 bases: TGTGCCAGCAGTTTCGGGGCCGCGGGGACCCAGTACTTC. This chain connects TRBV7-6 to TRBJ2-5, with D perhaps TRBD1 or TRBD2 (5 bases each). This CDR3 comprises 13 residues. Trimming left V 6 bases short and J 7 bases short, with 15 bases between. Germline CDR1 and CDR2: SGHVS and FNYEAQ.

This clone has only one observation. The J gene is TRBJ2-5, the V gene TRBV4-1; D is possibly TRBD2 (5 bases). This CDR3 comprises 17 residues. CDR1 is MGHRA and CDR2 is YSYEKL in the germline V gene. Trimming stripped 4 bases from V and 5 bases from J, with 23 bases between. In DNA form, the CDR3 reads TGCGCCAGCAGCCGGCTTGTGAGCGGCGGTTCCGGGGAGACCCAGTACTTC. Encoded protein: CASSRLVSGGSGETQYF.

V usage is TRBV10-3 and J usage is TRBJ2-5; 8 bases map to TRBD1. The V gene's germline CDR1 is ENHRY and CDR2 SYGVKD. The CDR3 length is 16 residues. Germline trimming cut 5 bases from V and 5 bases from J; bases unmatched to any gene: 13. CDR3 DNA sequence: TGTGCCATCAGTCCCGTCACCGGGACAGGAGGGGAGACCCAGTACTTC. It translates to CAISPVTGTGGETQYF.

The V gene is TRBV6-6, the J gene TRBJ1-2; D not resolved. The ends were cut back, 0 bases at V and 4 bases at J, with 12 bases in the middle. The CDR3 consists of 15 residues. The germline V gene has CDR1 MNHNY and CDR2 SVGAGI (reference sequence). CDR3 nucleotide sequence: TGTGCCAGCAGTTACTCGACCCCGGGAGGCTATGGCTACACCTTC. Residues: CASSYSTPGGYGYTF.

The genes are TRBV19 and TRBJ2-7; 14 bases are a match to TRBD2. There are 17 residues in the CDR3. The junction had 4 bases not matched to a gene; V was cut back by 3 bases and J by 0 bases. The V gene's germline CDR1 is LNHDA and CDR2 SQIVND (reference sequence). The chain's CDR3 is CASSIQGLAGGSYEQYF. The CDR3 DNA follows: TGTGCCAGTAGTATCCAAGGACTAGCGGGAGGCTCCTACGAGCAGTACTTC. Full variable domain (remainder filled in from reference TRBV19 and TRBJ2-7): DGGITQSPKYLFRKEGQNVTLSCEQNLNHDAMYWYRQDPGQGLRLIYYSQIVNDFQKGDIAEGYSVSREKKESFPLTVTSAQKNPTAFYLCASSIQGLAGGSYEQYFGPGTRLTVT.

The table lists this clone with a few counts. This chain links TRBV5-1 with TRBJ1-1; unclear D gene. The V gene lost 0 bases and the J gene lost 1 base, with 10 bases spanning the gap. CDR1 and CDR2 (germline): SGHRS, YFSETQ. The length of the CDR3 is 15 residues. This CDR3 is CASSLGITENTEAFF. CDR3 in DNA: TGCGCCAGCAGCTTGGGGATTACAGAGAACACTGAAGCTTTCTTT.

Comments on this clone: Other nucleotide sequences in the sample specify the same CDR3. CDR3 protein: CASSVRPNTGELFF. The CDR3, as DNA: TGTGCCAGCAGCGTGCGACCAAACACCGGGGAGCTGTTTTTT. The chain combines TRBV9 with TRBJ2-2, with D uncertain. The CDR3 contains 14 residues. V lost 2 bases, J lost 2 bases, and 7 bases lay in between. CDR1 is SGDLS and CDR2 is YYNGEE in the germline V gene.

As to this clone: The sample holds other DNA sequences that translate to the same CDR3. The CDR3 sequence is CASSLGASNTEAFF. In nucleotides, the CDR3 is TGCGCCAGCAGCTTGGGGGCCTCTAACACTGAAGCTTTCTTT. The chain links TRBV5-1 to TRBJ1-1; unclear D gene. Germline V gene sequence: CDR1 SGHRS, CDR2 YFSETQ. CDR3 length: 14 amino acids. Trimming pared 0 bases from V and 2 bases from J, leaving 8 bases between.

V gene TRBV7-9 combines with J gene TRBJ1-2; D is unresolved. Germline assignment: CDR1 SEHNR and CDR2 FQNEAQ (reference sequence). The length of the CDR3 is 14 residues. The ends were cut back, 0 bases at V and 7 bases at J, with 12 bases in the middle. In DNA, the CDR3 is TGTGCCAGCAGCTTAGCAGGGCAACGGGTTGGCTACACCTTC. Protein: CASSLAGQRVGYTF.

CDR3 sequence (DNA): TGTGCCAGCAGTTACGGGCCGTATGAAGCTTTCTTT. Its protein is CASSYGPYEAFF. The chain uses TRBV6-5 and TRBJ1-1; D gene ambiguous. V shed 2 bases and J shed 7 bases, with 8 bases lying between them. CDR1 is MNHEY and CDR2 is SVGAGI in the germline V gene. This CDR3 region has 12 residues.

CDR3 loop: CASSPWRGDPYEQYF. As DNA, the CDR3 is TGTGCCAGCAGCCCCTGGAGGGGTGATCCCTACGAGCAGTACTTC. The chain joins TRBV11-2 to TRBJ2-7; a weak D match, TRBD2 (6 bases). V lost 5 bases and J lost 2, with 16 bases in between. The CDR3 covers 15 residues. Germline CDR1 and CDR2: SGHAT and FQNNGV.

The chain has TRBV30 and TRBJ2-2, with 11 bases fitting TRBD2. The V and J ends lost 1 base and 4 bases, in that order; junction bases with no gene match: 8. The CDR3 covers 17 residues. Germline loops: CDR1 GTSNPN, CDR2 SVGIG (reference sequence). The CDR3 spells CAWSGLASGRSTGELFF. The DNA of the CDR3 is TGTGCCTGGAGTGGACTCGCTAGCGGGAGGTCCACCGGGGAGCTGTTTTTT.

The chain is built from TRBV2 and TRBJ1-2, with a possible D match to TRBD1 (6 bases). The CDR3 loop spans 14 amino acids. Trimming cost V 4 bases and J 4 bases, with 13 bases left between them. In germline, CDR1 is SNHLY, CDR2 FYNNEI. In nucleotides, the CDR3 is TGTGCCAGCAGTGCTAGACAGGCACCCTATGGCTACACCTTC. This sequence encodes CASSARQAPYGYTF. The variable domain in full, with the rest retrieved from reference TRBV2 and TRBJ1-2, is EPEVTQTPSHQVTQMGQEVILRCVPISNHLYFYWYRQILGQKVEFLVSFYNNEISEKSEIFDDQFSVERPDGSNFTLKIRSTKLEDSAMYFCASSARQAPYGYTFGSGTRLTVV.

The chain carries TRBV5-6 and TRBJ2-3; 8 bases line up with TRBD1. Germline CDR1 and CDR2: SGHDT and YYEEEE. The V and J ends lost 4 bases and 0 bases, in that order; junction bases with no gene match: 4. There are 15 residues in the CDR3. The CDR3 loop reads CASSRTGSSTDTQYF. The CDR3 DNA reads TGTGCCAGCAGCCGGACAGGGTCGAGCACAGATACGCAGTATTTT.

This sequence joins TRBV19 and TRBJ1-1; D remains ambiguous. Germline V gene data show CDR1 as LNHDA and CDR2 as SQIVND (reference sequence). This CDR3 spans 13 amino acids. Trimming took off 6 bases at V and 1 base at J, with 9 bases between the two ends. CDR3 DNA: TGTGCCAGTAGCCCGTCAACGAACACTGAAGCTTTCTTT. Protein product: CASSPSTNTEAFF.

The chain has TRBV6-1 and TRBJ1-4; D may be TRBD1 (5 bases). V was pared by 5 bases and J by 3 bases, with 13 bases between. The germline V gene encodes CDR1 MNHNS and CDR2 SASEGT. The CDR3 covers 15 residues. DNA for the CDR3: TGTGCCAGCAGTTCCCGGGACCCAGCTAATGAAAAACTGTTTTTT. It yields the protein CASSSRDPANEKLFF.

To note about this clone: Other nucleotide sequences in the sample specify the same CDR3. The rearrangement links TRBV5-1 to TRBJ1-2; D is possibly TRBD1 (6 bases). The CDR3 has 13 residues. Trimming took 4 bases from V and 2 from J, leaving 9 bases between them. Germline-derived CDR1 and CDR2 are SGHRS and YFSETQ. The CDR3 sequence: CASSEGQNYGYTF. The CDR3 DNA reads TGCGCCAGCAGCGAAGGACAGAACTATGGCTACACCTTC.

This chain joins TRBV4-1 and TRBJ1-4; TRBD1 matches at 10 bases. CDR1 MGHRA and CDR2 YSYEKL come from the germline V gene. V gave up 1 base and J gave up 8 bases; unmatched junction bases: 4. This CDR3 has 15 residues. The chain's CDR3 is CASSQVRTGGEKLFF. CDR3 nucleotide sequence: TGCGCCAGCAGCCAAGTACGGACAGGGGGGGAAAAACTGTTTTTT.

The chain joins TRBV9 to TRBJ2-3; D might be TRBD1 (6 bases). The V end was cut by 3 bases, the J end by 1 base, with 6 bases between. The CDR3 is 13 residues long. From germline, CDR1 is SGDLS and CDR2 YYNGEE. The CDR3 sequence is CASSGGRTDTQYF. The CDR3, as DNA: TGTGCCAGCAGCGGGGGGCGCACAGATACGCAGTATTTT.

The chain couples TRBV27 to TRBJ1-1; possibly TRBD1 for D (5 bases). Germline V lookup: CDR1 MNHEY, CDR2 SMNVEV (reference sequence). The CDR3 has 17 amino acids. The germline V and J ends were trimmed by 3 bases and 4 bases, with 21 bases remaining between them. CDR3 coding DNA: TGTGCCAGCAGTTTGGGGGTGATAACACAGGACTTCACTGAAGCTTTCTTT. As protein: CASSLGVITQDFTEAFF.